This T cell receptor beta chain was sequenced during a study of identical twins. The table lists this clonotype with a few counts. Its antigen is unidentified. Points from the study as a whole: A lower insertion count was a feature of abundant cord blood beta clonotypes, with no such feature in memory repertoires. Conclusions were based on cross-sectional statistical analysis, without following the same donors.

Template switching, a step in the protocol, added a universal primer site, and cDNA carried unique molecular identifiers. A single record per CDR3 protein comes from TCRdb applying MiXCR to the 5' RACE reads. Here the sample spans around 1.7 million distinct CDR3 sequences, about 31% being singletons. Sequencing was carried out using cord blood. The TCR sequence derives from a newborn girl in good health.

The CDR3 bases are TGTGCCAGCAGGTACAGGGAAACCTACGAGCAGTACTTC. It yields the protein CASRYRETYEQYF. The chain links TRBV28 to TRBJ2-7; perhaps TRBD1 as D (6 bases). The germline V gene has CDR1 MDHEN and CDR2 SYDVKM. This CDR3 contains 13 residues. The ends were cut back, 6 bases at V and 2 bases at J, with 11 bases in the middle. Using reference TRBV28 and TRBJ2-7 for the parts outside the CDR3, the full variable domain is DVKVTQSSRYLVKRTGEKVFLECVQDMDHENMFWYRQDPGLGLRLIYFSYDVKMKEKGDIPEGYSVSREKKERFSLILESASTNQTSMYLCASRYRETYEQYFGPGTRLTVT.